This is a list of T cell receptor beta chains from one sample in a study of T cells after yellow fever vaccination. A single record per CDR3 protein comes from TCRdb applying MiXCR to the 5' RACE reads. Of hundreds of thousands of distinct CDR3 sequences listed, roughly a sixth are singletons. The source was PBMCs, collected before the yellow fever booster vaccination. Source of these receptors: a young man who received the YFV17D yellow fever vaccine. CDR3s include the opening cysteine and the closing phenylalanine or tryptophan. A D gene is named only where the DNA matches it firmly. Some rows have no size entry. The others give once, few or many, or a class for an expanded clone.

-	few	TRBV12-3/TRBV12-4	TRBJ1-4	CASSFGRGSLFF	TGTGCCAGCAGTTTTGGGCGGGGCTCACTGTTTTTT
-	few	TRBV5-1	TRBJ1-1	CASSLAGGLRGGNTEAFF	TGCGCCAGCAGCTTGGCCGGAGGCCTTAGAGGGGGAAACACTGAAGCTTTCTTT
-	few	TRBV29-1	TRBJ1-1	CSVGGSAEAFF	TGCAGCGTTGGCGGAAGCGCTGAAGCTTTCTTT
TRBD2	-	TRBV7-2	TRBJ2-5	CASSSPSGGPHTQYF	TGTGCCAGCAGCTCCCCGAGCGGGGGCCCACACACCCAGTACTTC
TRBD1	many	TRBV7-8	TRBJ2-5	CASSLGTEETQYF	TGTGCCAGCAGCCTAGGGACAGAAGAGACCCAGTACTTC
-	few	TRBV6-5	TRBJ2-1	CASSYSRVLNEQFF	TGTGCCAGCAGTTACTCGAGGGTGCTCAATGAGCAGTTCTTC
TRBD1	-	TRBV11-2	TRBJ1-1	CASSKTPGQGGYGNTEAFF	TGTGCCAGCAGTAAAACCCCCGGACAGGGGGGGTATGGGAACACTGAAGCTTTCTTT
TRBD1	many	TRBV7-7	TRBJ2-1	CASSPGQGPYNEQFF	TGTGCTAGCAGCCCAGGACAGGGCCCCTACAATGAGCAGTTCTTC
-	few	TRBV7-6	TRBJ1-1	CASSLGGADAEAFF	TGTGCCAGCAGCTTAGGGGGGGCGGACGCTGAAGCTTTCTTT
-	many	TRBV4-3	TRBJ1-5	CASSQEPGNQPQHF	TGCGCCAGCAGCCAAGAACCGGGTAATCAGCCCCAGCATTTT
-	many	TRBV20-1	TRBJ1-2	CSARGGDGANYGYTF	TGCAGTGCTAGGGGAGGGGACGGGGCTAACTATGGCTACACCTTC
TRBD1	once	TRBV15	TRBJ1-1	CATSRGQQNTEAFF	TGTGCCACCAGCCGGGGACAGCAGAACACTGAAGCTTTCTTT
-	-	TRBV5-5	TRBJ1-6	CASSYYRENSPLHF	TGTGCCAGCAGCTACTACAGGGAGAATTCACCCCTCCACTTT
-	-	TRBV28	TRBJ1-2	CASRTSTALSHYGYTF	TGTGCCAGCAGGACTTCGACAGCTCTATCCCACTATGGCTACACCTTC
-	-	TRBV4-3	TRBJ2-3	CASSHLNRVLLTTDTQYF	TGCGCCAGCAGCCACCTTAACAGGGTTCTTTTGACGACAGATACGCAGTATTTT
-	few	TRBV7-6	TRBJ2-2	CASSLARGPFTGELFF	TGTGCCAGCAGCTTGGCCAGGGGTCCGTTCACCGGGGAGCTGTTTTTT
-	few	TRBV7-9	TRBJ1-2	CASSPFGEFGGYTF	TGTGCCAGCAGCCCCTTCGGGGAGTTCGGGGGCTACACCTTC
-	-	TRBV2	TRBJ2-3	CATPDYEYTQYF	TGTGCCACCCCGGACTATGAGTATACGCAGTATTTT
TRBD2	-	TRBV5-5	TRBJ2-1	CASSLTSRGGWNEQFF	TGTGCCAGCAGCTTGACCTCGCGGGGGGGTTGGAATGAGCAGTTCTTC
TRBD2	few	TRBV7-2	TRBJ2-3	CASSLGRDYHTDTQYF	TGTGCCAGCAGCCTAGGGCGGGACTACCACACAGATACGCAGTATTTT
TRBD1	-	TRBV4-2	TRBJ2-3	CASSPGDRGKRTDTQYF	TGTGCCAGCAGCCCGGGGGACAGGGGTAAACGCACAGATACGCAGTATTTT
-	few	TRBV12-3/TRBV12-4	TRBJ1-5	CASSLGRNYQPQHF	TGTGCCAGCAGTTTAGGCAGGAATTATCAGCCCCAGCATTTT
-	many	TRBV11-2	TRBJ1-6	CASSTGTDSPLHF	TGTGCCAGCAGTACCGGGACGGATTCACCCCTCCACTTT